The entry below describes one T cell receptor (beta chain). Everyone who took part was roughly 18 to 89 years old, and they came from about 23 US areas. Each participant's cohort was designated according to participant-reported clinical history. The length of the CDR3 is 13 residues. The V and J ends lost 2 bases and 6 bases respectively, with 8 bases between them. Germline loops: CDR1 SGHTA, CDR2 FQGNSA. These data belong to a study of blood T cell repertoires in COVID-19. Background on the study: COVID-19 samples from acute and convalescent phases originated in the United States, Italy and Spain.

In the authors' workflow: Amplification with reference gene primers provided the estimates of nucleated cell counts. Here immunoSEQ multiplex PCR was the method, and the copy in TCRdb shows in-frame clones only, minus some. The V and J calls and clone size were taken over from that table, and D and trimming were inferred from the DNA. The data show approximately 260,000 clones, about 80% seen once. The source is a man aged 45 to 65 who had recovered from COVID-19. Input material: PBMCs or T cells enriched from blood (not recorded which). The rearrangement links TRBV7-2 to TRBJ1-5; D may be TRBD1 (5 bases). The CDR3 here is CASSLRGGQPQHF. The CDR3 nucleotides are TGTGCCAGCAGCTTAAGGGGTGGTCAGCCCCAGCATTTT.